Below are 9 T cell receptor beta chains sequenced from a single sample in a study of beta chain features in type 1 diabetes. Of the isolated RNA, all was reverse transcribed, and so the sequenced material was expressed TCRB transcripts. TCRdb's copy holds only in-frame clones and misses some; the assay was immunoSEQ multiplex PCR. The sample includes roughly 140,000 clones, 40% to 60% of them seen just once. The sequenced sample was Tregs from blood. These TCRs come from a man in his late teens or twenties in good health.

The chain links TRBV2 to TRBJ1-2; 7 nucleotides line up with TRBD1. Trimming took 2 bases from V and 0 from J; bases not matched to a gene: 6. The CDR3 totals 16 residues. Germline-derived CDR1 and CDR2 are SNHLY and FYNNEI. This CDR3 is CASSEQGGNPNYGYTF. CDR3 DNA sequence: TGTGCCAGCAGTGAACAGGGGGGAAACCCTAACTATGGCTACACCTTC.

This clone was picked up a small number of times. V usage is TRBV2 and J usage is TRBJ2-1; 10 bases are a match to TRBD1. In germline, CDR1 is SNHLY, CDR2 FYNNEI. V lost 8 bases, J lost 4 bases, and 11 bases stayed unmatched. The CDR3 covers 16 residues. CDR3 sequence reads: CASLNYGTGEYNEQFF. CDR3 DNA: TGTGCCAGCCTCAACTACGGGACAGGGGAGTACAATGAGCAGTTCTTC.

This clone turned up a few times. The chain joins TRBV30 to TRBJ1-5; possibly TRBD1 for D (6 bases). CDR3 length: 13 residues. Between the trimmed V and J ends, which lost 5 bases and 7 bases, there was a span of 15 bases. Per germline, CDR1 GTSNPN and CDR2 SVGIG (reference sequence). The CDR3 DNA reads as TGTGCCTGGGGGTATGGGGGCGGACAGCCCCAGCATTTT. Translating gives CAWGYGGGQPQHF.

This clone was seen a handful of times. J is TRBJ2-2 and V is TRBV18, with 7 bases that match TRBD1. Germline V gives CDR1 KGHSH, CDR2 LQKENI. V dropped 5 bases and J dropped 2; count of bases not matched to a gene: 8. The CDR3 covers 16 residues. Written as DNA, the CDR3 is TGTGCCAGCTCAGAAGTGGGACAGATTAACACCGGGGAGCTGTTTTTT. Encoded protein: CASSEVGQINTGELFF.

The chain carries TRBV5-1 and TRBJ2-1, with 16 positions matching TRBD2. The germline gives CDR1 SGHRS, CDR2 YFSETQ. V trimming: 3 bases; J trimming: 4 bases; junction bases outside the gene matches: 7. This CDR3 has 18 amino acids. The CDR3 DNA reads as TGCGCCAGCAGCTCGGGACTAGCGGGGGGGCCGGAGTACAATGAGCAGTTCTTC. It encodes CASSSGLAGGPEYNEQFF.

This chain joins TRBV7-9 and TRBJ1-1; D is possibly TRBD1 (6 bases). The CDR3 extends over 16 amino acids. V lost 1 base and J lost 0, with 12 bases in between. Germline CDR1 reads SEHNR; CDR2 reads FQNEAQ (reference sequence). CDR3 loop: CASSLGTAFLNTEAFF. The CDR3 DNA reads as TGTGCCAGCAGCTTAGGGACAGCATTTTTGAACACTGAAGCTTTCTTT.

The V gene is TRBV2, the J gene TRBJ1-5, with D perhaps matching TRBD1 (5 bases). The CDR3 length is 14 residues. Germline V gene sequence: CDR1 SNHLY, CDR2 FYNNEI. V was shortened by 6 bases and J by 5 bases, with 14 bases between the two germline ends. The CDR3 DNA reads TGTGCCAGCAGCGGGGGACGGACCTATCAGCCCCAGCATTTT. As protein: CASSGGRTYQPQHF.

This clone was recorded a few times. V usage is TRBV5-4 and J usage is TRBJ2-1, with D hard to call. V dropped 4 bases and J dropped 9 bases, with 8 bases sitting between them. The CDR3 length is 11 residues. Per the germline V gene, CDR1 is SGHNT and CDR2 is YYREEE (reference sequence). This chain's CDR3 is CASSTGAEQFF. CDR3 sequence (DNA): TGTGCCAGCAGCACCGGAGCTGAGCAGTTCTTC.

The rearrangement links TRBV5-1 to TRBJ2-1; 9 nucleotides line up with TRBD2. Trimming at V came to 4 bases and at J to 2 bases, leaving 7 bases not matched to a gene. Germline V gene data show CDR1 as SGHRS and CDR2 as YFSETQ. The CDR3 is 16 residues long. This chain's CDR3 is CASSRVAGVTYNEQFF. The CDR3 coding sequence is TGCGCCAGCAGCCGGGTAGCGGGAGTAACCTACAATGAGCAGTTCTTC.